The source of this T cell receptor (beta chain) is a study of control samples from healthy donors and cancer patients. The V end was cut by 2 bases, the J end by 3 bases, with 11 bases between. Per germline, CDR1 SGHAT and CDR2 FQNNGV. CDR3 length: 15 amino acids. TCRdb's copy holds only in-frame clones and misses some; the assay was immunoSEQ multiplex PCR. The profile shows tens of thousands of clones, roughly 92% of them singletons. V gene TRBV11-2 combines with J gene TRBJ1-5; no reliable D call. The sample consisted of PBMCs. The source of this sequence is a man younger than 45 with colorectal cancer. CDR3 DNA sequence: TGTGCCAGCAGCTTAATGGGAGAGGACAATCAGCCCCAGCATTTT. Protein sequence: CASSLMGEDNQPQHF.